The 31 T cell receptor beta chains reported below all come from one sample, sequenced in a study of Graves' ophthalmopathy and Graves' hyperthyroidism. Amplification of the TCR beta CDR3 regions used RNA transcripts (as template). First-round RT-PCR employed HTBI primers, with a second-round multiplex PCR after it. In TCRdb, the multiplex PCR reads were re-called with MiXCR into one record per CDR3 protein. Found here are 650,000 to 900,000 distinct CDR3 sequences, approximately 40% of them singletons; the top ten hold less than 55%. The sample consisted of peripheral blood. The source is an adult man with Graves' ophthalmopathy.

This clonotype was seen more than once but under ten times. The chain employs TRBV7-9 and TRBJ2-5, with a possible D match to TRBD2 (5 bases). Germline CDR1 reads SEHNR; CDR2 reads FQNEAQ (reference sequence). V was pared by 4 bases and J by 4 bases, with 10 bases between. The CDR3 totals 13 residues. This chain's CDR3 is CASSSLASETQYF. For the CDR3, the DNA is TGTGCCAGCAGCTCCCTAGCTTCAGAGACCCAGTACTTC.

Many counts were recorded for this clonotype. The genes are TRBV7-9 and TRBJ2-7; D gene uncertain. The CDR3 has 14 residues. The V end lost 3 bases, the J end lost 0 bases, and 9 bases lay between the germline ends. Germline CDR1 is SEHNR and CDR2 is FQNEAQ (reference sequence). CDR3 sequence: CASSLGASSYEQYF. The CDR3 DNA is TGTGCCAGCAGCTTGGGCGCTAGCTCCTACGAGCAGTACTTC.

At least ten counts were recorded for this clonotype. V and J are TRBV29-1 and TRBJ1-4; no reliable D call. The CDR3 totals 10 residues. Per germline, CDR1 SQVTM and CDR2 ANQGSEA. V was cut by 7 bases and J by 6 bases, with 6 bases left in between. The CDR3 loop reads CSAGDEKLFF. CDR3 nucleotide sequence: TGCAGCGCCGGAGATGAAAAACTGTTTTTT.

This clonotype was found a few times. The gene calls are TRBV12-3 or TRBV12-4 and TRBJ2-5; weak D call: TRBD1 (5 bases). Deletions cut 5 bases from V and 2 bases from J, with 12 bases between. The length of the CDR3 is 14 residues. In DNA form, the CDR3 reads TGTGCCAGCAGTCCTTCGGACAAACAAGAGACCCAGTACTTC. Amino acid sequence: CASSPSDKQETQYF.

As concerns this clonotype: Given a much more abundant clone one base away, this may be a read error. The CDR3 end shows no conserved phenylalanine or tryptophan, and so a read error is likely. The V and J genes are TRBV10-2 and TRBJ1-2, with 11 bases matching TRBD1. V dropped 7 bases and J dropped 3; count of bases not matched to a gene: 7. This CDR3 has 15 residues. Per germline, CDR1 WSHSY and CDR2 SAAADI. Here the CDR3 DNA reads TGCGCCAGCACCGACGGGACAGGGGGATACTATGGCTACACCTTG. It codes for CASTDGTGGYYGYTL.

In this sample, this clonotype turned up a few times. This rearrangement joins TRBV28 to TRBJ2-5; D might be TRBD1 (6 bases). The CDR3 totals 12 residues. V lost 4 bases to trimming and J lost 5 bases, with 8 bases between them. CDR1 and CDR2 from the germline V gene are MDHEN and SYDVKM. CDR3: CASSSTGETQYF. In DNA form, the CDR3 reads TGTGCCAGCAGTTCTACAGGGGAGACCCAGTACTTC.

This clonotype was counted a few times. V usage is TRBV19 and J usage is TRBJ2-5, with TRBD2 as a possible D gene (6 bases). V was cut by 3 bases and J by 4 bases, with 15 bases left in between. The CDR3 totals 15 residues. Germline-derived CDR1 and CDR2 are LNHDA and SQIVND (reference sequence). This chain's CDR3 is CASSMGGAAGETQYF. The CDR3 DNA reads TGTGCCAGTAGTATGGGGGGAGCCGCAGGAGAGACCCAGTACTTC.

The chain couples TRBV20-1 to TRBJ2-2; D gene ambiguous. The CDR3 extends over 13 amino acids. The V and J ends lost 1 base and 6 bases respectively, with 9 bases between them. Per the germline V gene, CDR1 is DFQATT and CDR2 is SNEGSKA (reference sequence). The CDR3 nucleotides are TGCAGTGCTAGAGTAGAAGGTGCCGGGGAGCTGTTTTTT. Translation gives CSARVEGAGELFF.

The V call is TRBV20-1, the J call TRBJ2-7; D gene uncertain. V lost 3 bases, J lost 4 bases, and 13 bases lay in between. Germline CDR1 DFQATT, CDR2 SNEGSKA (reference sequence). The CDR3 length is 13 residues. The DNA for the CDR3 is TGCAGTGCTAGTTCGCTAGGTGGATACGAGCAGTACTTC. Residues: CSASSLGGYEQYF.

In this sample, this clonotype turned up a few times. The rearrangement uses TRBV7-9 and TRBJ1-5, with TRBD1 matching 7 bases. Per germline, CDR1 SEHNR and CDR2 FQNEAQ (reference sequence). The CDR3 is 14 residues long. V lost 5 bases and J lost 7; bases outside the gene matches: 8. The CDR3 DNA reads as TGTGCCAGCAGCCACAAAACAGGGGAGCAGCCCCAGCATTTT. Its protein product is CASSHKTGEQPQHF.

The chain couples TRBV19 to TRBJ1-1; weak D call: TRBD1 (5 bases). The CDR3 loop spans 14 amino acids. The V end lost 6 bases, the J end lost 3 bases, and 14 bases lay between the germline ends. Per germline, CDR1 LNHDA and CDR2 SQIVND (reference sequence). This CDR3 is CASRQQAIYTEAFF. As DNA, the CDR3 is TGTGCCAGTAGACAACAGGCTATCTACACTGAAGCTTTCTTT.

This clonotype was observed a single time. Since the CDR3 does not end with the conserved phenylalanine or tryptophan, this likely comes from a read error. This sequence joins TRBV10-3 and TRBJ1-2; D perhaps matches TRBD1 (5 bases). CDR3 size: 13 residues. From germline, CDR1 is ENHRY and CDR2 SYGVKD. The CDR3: CASSVDSLRGYTL. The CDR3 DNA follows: TGTGCCAGCAGTGTCGACAGTCTCCGGGGCTACACCCTC.

The CDR3 sequence is CASSDQGLTEAFF. CDR3 in DNA: TGTGCCAGCAGTGACCAGGGGCTCACTGAAGCTTTCTTT. The chain is built from TRBV2 and TRBJ1-1; D possibly corresponds to TRBD1 (6 bases). Trimming removed 3 bases from V and 4 bases from J, with 9 bases in between. The V gene's germline CDR1 is SNHLY and CDR2 FYNNEI. The CDR3 covers 13 residues.

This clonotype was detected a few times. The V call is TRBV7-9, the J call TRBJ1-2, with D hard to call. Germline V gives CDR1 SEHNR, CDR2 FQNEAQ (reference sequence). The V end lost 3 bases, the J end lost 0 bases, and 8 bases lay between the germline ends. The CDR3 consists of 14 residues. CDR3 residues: CASSFDPTNYGYTF. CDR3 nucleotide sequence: TGTGCCAGCAGCTTCGATCCAACTAACTATGGCTACACCTTC.

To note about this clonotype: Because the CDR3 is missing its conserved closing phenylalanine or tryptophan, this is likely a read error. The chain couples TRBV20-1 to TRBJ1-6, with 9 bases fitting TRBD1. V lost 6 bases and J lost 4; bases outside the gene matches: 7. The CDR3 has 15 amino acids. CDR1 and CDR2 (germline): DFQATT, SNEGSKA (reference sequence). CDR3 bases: TGCAGTGCCGAGCGGGGGACAGGGTATAATTCACCCCTCCACTAT. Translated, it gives CSAERGTGYNSPLHY.

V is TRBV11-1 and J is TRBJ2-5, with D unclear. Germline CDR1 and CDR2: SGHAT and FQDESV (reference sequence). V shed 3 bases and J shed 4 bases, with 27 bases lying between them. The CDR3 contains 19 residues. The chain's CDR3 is CASSLTRTKDPRSGETQYF. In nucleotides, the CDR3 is TGTGCCAGCAGCTTGACCCGGACGAAGGATCCCCGTTCCGGAGAGACCCAGTACTTC.

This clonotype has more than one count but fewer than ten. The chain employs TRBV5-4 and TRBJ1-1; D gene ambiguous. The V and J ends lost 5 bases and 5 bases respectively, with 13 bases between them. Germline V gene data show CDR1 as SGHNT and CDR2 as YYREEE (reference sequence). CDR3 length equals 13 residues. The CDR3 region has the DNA TGTGCCAGCAGGCCGCGGGCTGGGACTGAAGCTTTCTTT. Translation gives CASRPRAGTEAFF.

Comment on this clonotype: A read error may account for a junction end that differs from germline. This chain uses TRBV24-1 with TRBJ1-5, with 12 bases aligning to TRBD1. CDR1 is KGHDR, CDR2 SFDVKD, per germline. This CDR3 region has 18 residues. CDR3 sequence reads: CASSYRDRGRRGNQPQHF. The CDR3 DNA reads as TGTGCCAGCAGTTACAGGGACAGGGGGCGCAGAGGCAATCAGCCCCAGCATTTT.

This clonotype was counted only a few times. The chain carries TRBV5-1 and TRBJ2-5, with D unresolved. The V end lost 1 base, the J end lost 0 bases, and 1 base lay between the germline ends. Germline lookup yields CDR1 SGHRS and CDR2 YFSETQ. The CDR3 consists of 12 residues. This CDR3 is CASSLHQETQYF. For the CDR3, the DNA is TGCGCCAGCAGCTTGCACCAAGAGACCCAGTACTTC.

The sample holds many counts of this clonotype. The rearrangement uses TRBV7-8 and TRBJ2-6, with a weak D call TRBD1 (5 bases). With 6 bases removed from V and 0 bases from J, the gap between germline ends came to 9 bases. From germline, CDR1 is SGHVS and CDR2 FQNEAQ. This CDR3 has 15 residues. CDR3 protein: CASRLDNSGANVLTF. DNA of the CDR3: TGTGCCAGCAGACTGGACAACTCTGGGGCCAACGTCCTGACTTTC.

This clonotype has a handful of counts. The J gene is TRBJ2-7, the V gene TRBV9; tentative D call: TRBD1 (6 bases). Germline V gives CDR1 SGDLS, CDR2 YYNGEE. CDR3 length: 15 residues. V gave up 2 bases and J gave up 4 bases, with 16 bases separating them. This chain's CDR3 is CASSVSSLQGYEQYF. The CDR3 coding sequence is TGTGCCAGCAGCGTTTCCTCATTACAGGGTTACGAGCAGTACTTC.

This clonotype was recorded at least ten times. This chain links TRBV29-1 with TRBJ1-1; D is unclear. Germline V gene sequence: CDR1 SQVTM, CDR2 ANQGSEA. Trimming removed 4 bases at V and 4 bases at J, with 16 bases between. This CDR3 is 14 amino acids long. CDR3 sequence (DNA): TGCAGCGTTGTAGCGGGCTCCAGTGTCACTGAAGCTTTCTTT. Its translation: CSVVAGSSVTEAFF.

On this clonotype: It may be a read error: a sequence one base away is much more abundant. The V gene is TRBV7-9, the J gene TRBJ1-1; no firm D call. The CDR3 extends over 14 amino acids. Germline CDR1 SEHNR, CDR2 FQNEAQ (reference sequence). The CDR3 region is CPSSSGLTNTEAFF. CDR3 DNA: TGTCCCAGCAGCTCTGGACTTACGAACACTGAAGCTTTCTTT. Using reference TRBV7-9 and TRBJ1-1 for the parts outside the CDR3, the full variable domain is DTGVSQNPRHKITKRGQNVTFRCDPISEHNRLYWYRQTLGQGPEFLTYFQNEAQLEKSRLLSDRFSAERPKGSFSTLEIQRTEQGDSAMYLCPSSSGLTNTEAFFGQGTRLTVV.

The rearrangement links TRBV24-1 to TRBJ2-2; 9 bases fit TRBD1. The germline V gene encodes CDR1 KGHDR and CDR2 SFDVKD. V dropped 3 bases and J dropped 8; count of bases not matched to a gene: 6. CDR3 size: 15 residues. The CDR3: CATSDPGQGVGELFF. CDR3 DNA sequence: TGTGCCACCAGTGATCCGGGACAGGGAGTTGGGGAGCTGTTTTTT.

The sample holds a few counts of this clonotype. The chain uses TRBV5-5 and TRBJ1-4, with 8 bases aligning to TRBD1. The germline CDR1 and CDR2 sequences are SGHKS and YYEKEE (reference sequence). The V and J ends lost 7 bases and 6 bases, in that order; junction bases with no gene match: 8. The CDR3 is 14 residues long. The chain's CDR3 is CASGTDRVYEKLFF. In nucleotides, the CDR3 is TGTGCCAGCGGTACGGACAGGGTTTATGAAAAACTGTTTTTT.

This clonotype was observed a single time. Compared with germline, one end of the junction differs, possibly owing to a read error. The CDR3, as DNA: TGCGCCAGCAGCTTACTATCCGGTGGTTCGGATGAAAAACTGTTTTTT. It encodes CASSLLSGGSDEKLFF. V gene TRBV11-2 combines with J gene TRBJ1-4, with D unclear. Germline CDR1 SGHAT, CDR2 FQNNGV. This CDR3 contains 16 residues.

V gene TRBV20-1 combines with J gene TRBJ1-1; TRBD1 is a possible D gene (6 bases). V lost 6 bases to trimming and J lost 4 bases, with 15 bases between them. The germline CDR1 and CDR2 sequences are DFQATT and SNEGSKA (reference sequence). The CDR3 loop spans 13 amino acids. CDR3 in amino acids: CSATRGGVTEAFF. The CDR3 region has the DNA TGCAGTGCAACCAGGGGAGGGGTCACTGAAGCTTTCTTT.

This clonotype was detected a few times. CDR3: CASSLVPGGRGVAFF. CDR3 sequence (DNA): TGTGCCAGCAGCTTAGTTCCAGGGGGAAGGGGAGTTGCTTTCTTT. This chain joins TRBV7-8 and TRBJ1-1; 7 bases fit TRBD1. CDR1 SGHVS and CDR2 FQNEAQ come from the germline V gene. The CDR3 covers 15 residues. V shed 1 base, J shed 11 bases, and the junction held 13 bases outside the gene matches.

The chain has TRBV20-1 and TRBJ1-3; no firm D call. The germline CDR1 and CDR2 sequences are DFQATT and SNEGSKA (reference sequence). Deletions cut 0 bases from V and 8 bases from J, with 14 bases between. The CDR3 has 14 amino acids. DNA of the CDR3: TGCAGTGCTAGAGAGGTCGGCCGTCCAGACACCATATATTTT. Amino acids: CSAREVGRPDTIYF.

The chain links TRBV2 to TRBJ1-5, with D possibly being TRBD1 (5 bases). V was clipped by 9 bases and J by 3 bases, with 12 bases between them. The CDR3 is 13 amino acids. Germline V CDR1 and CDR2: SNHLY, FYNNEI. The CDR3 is CARPPGYNQPQHF. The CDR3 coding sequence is TGTGCCAGACCCCCAGGGTACAATCAGCCCCAGCATTTT.

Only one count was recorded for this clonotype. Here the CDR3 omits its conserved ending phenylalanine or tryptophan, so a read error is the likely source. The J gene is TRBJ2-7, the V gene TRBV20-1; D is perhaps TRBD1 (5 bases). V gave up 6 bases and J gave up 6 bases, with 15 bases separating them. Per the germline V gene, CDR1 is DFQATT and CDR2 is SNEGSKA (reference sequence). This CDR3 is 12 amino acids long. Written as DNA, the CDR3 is TGCAGTGCAACCACATGGGGCGGCGAGCAGTACTGC. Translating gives CSATTWGGEQYC.